This T cell receptor beta chain was identified during a study of shared clonotypes between healthy human individuals. Generated by immunoSEQ multiplex PCR, the TCRdb table keeps only in-frame clones and is missing some. The data contain 2,500,000 or so clones, approximately 94% of them singletons. The source material was naive CD4+ T cells sorted from blood. Subset denoted: CD45RA+ positively selected. The sequence was obtained from a young man in good health.

CDR3 nucleotide sequence: TGTGCCATCACTTCGACAGGTCTTCGTTCCGAGCAGTACTTC. Amino acids: CAITSTGLRSEQYF. V and J are TRBV10-3 and TRBJ2-7; the D gene is possibly TRBD1 (6 bases). V lost 7 bases, J lost 6 bases, and 19 bases lay in between. This CDR3 has 14 amino acids. In germline, CDR1 is ENHRY, CDR2 SYGVKD.